These 27 T cell receptor beta chains originate from one sample sequenced in a study of blood T cell repertoires in COVID-19. The repertoire was sequenced with immunoSEQ multiplex PCR; TCRdb's copy has only in-frame clones and lacks some. The sample holds some 350,000 clones, 90% to 95% seen once. Source material: peripheral blood. The receptors stem from a woman between 18 and 29 years old who had recovered from COVID-19.

The chain links TRBV30 to TRBJ1-2, with D hard to call. Germline V gene data show CDR1 as GTSNPN and CDR2 as SVGIG (reference sequence). V was trimmed by 3 bases and J by 8 bases, leaving 10 bases between them. The CDR3 contains 11 residues. CDR3: CAWRWREGYTF. CDR3 DNA sequence: TGTGCCTGGAGGTGGAGGGAGGGCTACACCTTC. Filled out from reference TRBV30 and TRBJ1-2, the complete variable domain reads SQTIHQWPATLVQPVGSPLSLECTVEGTSNPNLYWYRQAAGRGLQLLFYSVGIGQISSEVPQNLSASRPQDRQFILSSKKLLLSDSGFYLCAWRWREGYTFGSGTRLTVV.

The chain uses TRBV6-1 and TRBJ1-4; D ambiguous. CDR1 is MNHNS, CDR2 SASEGT, per germline. The CDR3 is 15 amino acids. V was shortened by 1 base and J by 5 bases, with 11 bases between the two germline ends. The CDR3 sequence is CASSEVRVANEKLFF. Written as DNA, the CDR3 is TGTGCCAGCAGTGAAGTGCGAGTTGCGAATGAAAAACTGTTTTTT.

In its sample, this clone was seen a few times. At the DNA level, this CDR3 is encoded by other sequences in the same sample as well. The chain uses TRBV7-8 and TRBJ1-2, with D possibly being TRBD1 (5 bases). Germline-derived CDR1 and CDR2 are SGHVS and FQNEAQ. V was pared by 0 bases and J by 3 bases, with 8 bases between. There are 14 residues in the CDR3. Here the CDR3 reads CASSLARGDYGYTF. In DNA form, the CDR3 reads TGTGCCAGCAGCTTAGCCCGGGGGGACTATGGCTACACCTTC.

V gene TRBV19 combines with J gene TRBJ2-7; D ambiguous. CDR3 length equals 11 residues. Germline CDR1 and CDR2: LNHDA and SQIVND (reference sequence). Trimming cost V 5 bases and J 1 base, with 3 bases left between them. CDR3 amino acids: CASSPSYEQYV. The CDR3 bases are TGTGCCAGTAGTCCTTCCTACGAGCAGTACGTC.

The chain employs TRBV12-5 and TRBJ1-1, with 10 bases identical to TRBD1. The CDR3 spans 14 residues. Trimming at V came to 8 bases and at J to 2 bases, leaving 5 bases not matched to a gene. Germline V gene lookup returns CDR1 LGHNT and CDR2 FRNRAP. The CDR3 region is CASQRDRGNTEAFF. The CDR3 DNA reads as TGTGCTAGTCAAAGGGACAGGGGTAACACTGAAGCTTTCTTT. Complete variable domain (other parts from reference TRBV12-5 and TRBJ1-1): DARVTQTPRHKVTEMGQEVTMRCQPILGHNTVFWYRQTMMQGLELLAYFRNRAPLDDSGMPKDRFSAEMPDATLATLKIQPSEPRDSAVYFCASQRDRGNTEAFFGQGTRLTVV.

V usage is TRBV21-1 and J usage is TRBJ1-1; the table's D gene call, TRBD1, was not cross checked with the DNA. TRBV21-1 is a pseudogene. The CDR3 totals 15 residues. CDR3 sequence: CASSPRTGQGTEAFF. The CDR3 DNA reads as TGTGCCAGCAGCCCAAGGACAGGGCAAGGCACTGAAGCTTTCTTT.

The chain is built from TRBV24-1 and TRBJ2-2; possible D gene TRBD1, 6 bases. This CDR3 has 17 residues. V was pared by 5 bases and J by 5 bases, with 20 bases between. Germline loops: CDR1 KGHDR, CDR2 SFDVKD. CDR3 in DNA: TGTGCCACCAGTGCCCTATCCGGGACAAAGGAAACCGGGGAGCTGTTTTTT. Translating gives CATSALSGTKETGELFF.

This sequence joins TRBV7-2 and TRBJ1-6; D may be TRBD1 (5 bases). V was clipped by 5 bases and J by 10 bases, with 18 bases between them. Per the germline V gene, CDR1 is SGHTA and CDR2 is FQGNSA. The CDR3 loop spans 15 amino acids. CDR3 sequence reads: CASSLFQGESSPLHF. The CDR3 DNA sequence: TGTGCCAGCAGCCTATTCCAGGGCGAGTCCTCACCCCTCCACTTT.

The V and J genes are TRBV7-8 and TRBJ2-2; 15 bases line up with TRBD2. V lost 1 base to trimming and J lost 9 bases; unmatched junction nucleotides: 3. CDR1 and CDR2 from the germline V gene are SGHVS and FQNEAQ. The CDR3 consists of 16 residues. The CDR3 sequence: CASSLGTSGRARELFF. The CDR3 DNA is TGTGCCAGCAGCTTAGGGACTAGCGGGAGGGCCCGGGAGCTGTTTTTT.

The chain joins TRBV6-5 to TRBJ1-1, with a tentative D call TRBD1 (5 bases). Per germline, CDR1 MNHEY and CDR2 SVGAGI. The CDR3 sequence is 15 residues long. The germline V and J ends were trimmed by 2 bases and 5 bases, with 15 bases remaining between them. CDR3 sequence: CASSYRGGVQTEAFF. Written as DNA, the CDR3 is TGTGCCAGCAGTTACCGCGGGGGGGTTCAAACTGAAGCTTTCTTT.

V and J are TRBV7-2 and TRBJ2-5; 10 bases fit TRBD1. Per germline, CDR1 SGHTA and CDR2 FQGNSA. The CDR3 extends over 16 amino acids. The V gene end was trimmed by 0 bases and the J gene end by 3 bases; junction bases not matched to a gene: 4. The CDR3 spells CASSLAPDRGKETQYF. DNA of the CDR3: TGTGCCAGCAGCTTAGCCCCGGACAGGGGGAAAGAGACCCAGTACTTC. Supplemented by reference TRBV7-2 and TRBJ2-5, the full variable domain reads GAGVSQSPSNKVTEKGKDVELRCDPISGHTALYWYRQSLGQGLEFLIYFQGNSAPDKSGLPSDRFSAERTGGSVSTLTIQRTQQEDSAVYLCASSLAPDRGKETQYFGPGTRLLVL.

This rearrangement joins TRBV2 to TRBJ1-3, with D possibly matching TRBD1 (5 bases). Germline V gene lookup returns CDR1 SNHLY and CDR2 FYNNEI. This CDR3 is built from 16 residues. V was clipped by 3 bases and J by 2 bases, with 14 bases between them. The CDR3 is CASSEVRGRPGNTIYF. The CDR3 nucleotides are TGTGCCAGCAGTGAGGTGCGGGGGAGGCCTGGAAACACCATATATTTT.

The chain carries TRBV6-5 and TRBJ2-3; TRBD1 matches 8 bases. There are 14 residues in the CDR3. Trimming removed 10 bases from V and 4 bases from J; junction bases left unmatched: 10. Germline V gene sequence: CDR1 MNHEY, CDR2 SVGAGI. The CDR3: CATSTGGYADTQYF. CDR3 sequence (DNA): TGTGCCACCTCAACAGGGGGTTACGCAGATACGCAGTATTTT.

This chain links TRBV23-1 with TRBJ2-7, with 9 nucleotides matching TRBD1. TRBV23-1 is marked as an open reading frame, function uncertain. The CDR3 is 17 amino acids. The junction had 7 bases not matched to a gene; V was cut back by 0 bases and J by 1 base. The CDR3 nucleotides are TGCGCCAGCAGTCAATCGCCTCCGGGACAGGGTTCCTACGAGCAGTACGTC. Amino acids: CASSQSPPGQGSYEQYV.

This chain links TRBV11-3 with TRBJ2-2; D is ambiguous. The CDR3 runs 18 residues. The V and J ends lost 0 bases and 2 bases respectively, with 16 bases between them. Germline V gene data show CDR1 as SGHNT and CDR2 as YENEEA. CDR3 bases: TGTGCCAGCAGCTTAGATCCCCGCTTGGCTCTCAACACCGGGGAGCTGTTTTTT. This sequence encodes CASSLDPRLALNTGELFF.

This rearrangement joins TRBV10-3 to TRBJ2-1; 8 nucleotides line up with TRBD2. Germline V CDR1 and CDR2: ENHRY, SYGVKD. This CDR3 has 15 amino acids. After removal of 4 bases from V and 4 bases from J, the junction contained 6 bases not matched to a gene. The CDR3 nucleotides read TGTGCCATCAGTGCGAGCGGGAGCTCATACAATGAGCAGTTCTTC. Translated, it gives CAISASGSSYNEQFF.

This clone has only one observation. The chain employs TRBV4-1 and TRBJ1-1; D is unclear. The germline V gene has CDR1 MGHRA and CDR2 YSYEKL. This CDR3 has 14 amino acids. Trimming removed 4 bases from V and 1 base from J, with 10 bases in between. In DNA form, the CDR3 reads TGCGCCAGCAGCCCCGGAGAGGCGAACACTGAAGCTTTCTTT. Translating it yields CASSPGEANTEAFF.

V is TRBV5-1 and J is TRBJ2-3; TRBD2 matches at 9 bases. CDR1 is SGHRS and CDR2 is YFSETQ in the germline V gene. CDR3 size: 21 residues. V lost 0 bases and J lost 3; bases outside the gene matches: 20. The CDR3 sequence: CASSLAPLSSGLAGTTDTQYF. In DNA, the CDR3 is TGCGCCAGCAGCTTGGCCCCACTATCTTCTGGGCTAGCGGGAACTACAGATACGCAGTATTTT.

The CDR3 is CASSQDLGVYGYTF. The CDR3 DNA sequence: TGTGCCAGCAGCCAAGATCTGGGAGTCTATGGCTACACCTTC. This sequence joins TRBV14 and TRBJ1-2; D gene uncertain. Deletions cut 0 bases from V and 4 bases from J, with 9 bases between. This CDR3 is built from 14 residues. Per the germline V gene, CDR1 is SGHDN and CDR2 is FVKESK. Based on the CDR3 plus reference TRBV14 and TRBJ1-2, the full variable domain is EAGVTQFPSHSVIEKGQTVTLRCDPISGHDNLYWYRRVMGKEIKFLLHFVKESKQDESGMPNNRFLAERTGGTYSTLKVQPAELEDSGVYFCASSQDLGVYGYTFGSGTRLTVV.

This clone has only a few counts. The V gene is TRBV5-1, the J gene TRBJ1-4; D is possibly TRBD1 (6 bases). The ends were cut back, 6 bases at V and 7 bases at J, with 25 bases in the middle. CDR1 and CDR2 (germline): SGHRS, YFSETQ. The CDR3 is 17 residues long. The DNA of the CDR3 is TGCGCCAGCACCCTGAACAAGATACAGGGTCGGGTTGAAAAACTGTTTTTT. It translates to CASTLNKIQGRVEKLFF.

This rearrangement joins TRBV11-2 to TRBJ2-1; tentatively, D is TRBD2 (6 bases). Germline V CDR1 and CDR2: SGHAT, FQNNGV. This CDR3 contains 17 residues. V was cut by 5 bases and J by 5 bases, with 22 bases left in between. The CDR3 reads CASSPPNSAGWDNEQFF. In DNA form, the CDR3 reads TGTGCCAGCAGCCCCCCAAATAGCGCGGGATGGGACAATGAGCAGTTCTTC.

This clone was recorded only once. The chain links TRBV2 to TRBJ2-1; TRBD2 aligns across 12 bases. Germline CDR1 is SNHLY and CDR2 is FYNNEI. The CDR3 extends over 13 amino acids. Losses at the gene ends were 5 bases for V and 9 bases for J; bases not matched to a gene: 2. CDR3 region: CASSPLAGGEQFF. For the CDR3, the DNA is TGTGCCAGCAGTCCACTAGCGGGAGGTGAGCAGTTCTTC. Based on the CDR3 plus reference TRBV2 and TRBJ2-1, the full variable domain is EPEVTQTPSHQVTQMGQEVILRCVPISNHLYFYWYRQILGQKVEFLVSFYNNEISEKSEIFDDQFSVERPDGSNFTLKIRSTKLEDSAMYFCASSPLAGGEQFFGPGTRLTVL.

The CDR3: CASSLGRSQNTEAFF. The CDR3 DNA is TGTGCCAGCAGCTTAGGTCGGAGTCAGAACACTGAAGCTTTCTTT. V usage is TRBV11-2 and J usage is TRBJ1-1; D gene uncertain. The CDR3 has 15 amino acids. V lost 1 base to trimming and J lost 1 base, with 10 bases between them. CDR1 is SGHAT and CDR2 is FQNNGV in the germline V gene.

The chain couples TRBV4-3 to TRBJ2-5, with D perhaps matching TRBD2 (6 bases). The V gene's germline CDR1 is LGHNA and CDR2 YSLEER. V was clipped by 4 bases and J by 0 bases, with 15 bases between them. The length of the CDR3 is 16 residues. CDR3 nucleotide sequence: TGCGCCAGCAGCCCAGGTGTAGCGGTCAACCAAGAGACCCAGTACTTC. It codes for CASSPGVAVNQETQYF.

This chain links TRBV7-2 with TRBJ2-1, with a possible D match to TRBD2 (6 bases). The CDR3 extends over 13 amino acids. The V gene lost 4 bases and the J gene lost 3 bases, with 7 bases spanning the gap. Germline V lookup: CDR1 SGHTA, CDR2 FQGNSA. CDR3 in DNA: TGTGCCAGCAGCTCGGGACTCTACAATGAGCAGTTCTTC. Protein: CASSSGLYNEQFF.

This clone was found once. The chain carries TRBV4-1 and TRBJ2-7, with D tentatively TRBD1 (6 bases). The CDR3 loop spans 15 amino acids. The germline V gene encodes CDR1 MGHRA and CDR2 YSYEKL. Trimming pared 10 bases from V and 2 bases from J, leaving 21 bases between. The CDR3 sequence: CATEGHRDRTYEQYV. CDR3 DNA sequence: TGCGCCACCGAGGGACACCGGGACCGCACCTACGAGCAGTACGTC.

The rearrangement joins TRBV6-4 to TRBJ2-1; D perhaps matches TRBD2 (6 bases). Trimming removed 0 bases at V and 5 bases at J, with 11 bases between. The CDR3 runs 15 residues. Germline V gives CDR1 MRHNA, CDR2 SNTAGT. CDR3 sequence reads: CASSDSPAGHNEQFF. The CDR3 DNA sequence: TGTGCCAGCAGTGACTCGCCCGCGGGGCACAATGAGCAGTTCTTC.